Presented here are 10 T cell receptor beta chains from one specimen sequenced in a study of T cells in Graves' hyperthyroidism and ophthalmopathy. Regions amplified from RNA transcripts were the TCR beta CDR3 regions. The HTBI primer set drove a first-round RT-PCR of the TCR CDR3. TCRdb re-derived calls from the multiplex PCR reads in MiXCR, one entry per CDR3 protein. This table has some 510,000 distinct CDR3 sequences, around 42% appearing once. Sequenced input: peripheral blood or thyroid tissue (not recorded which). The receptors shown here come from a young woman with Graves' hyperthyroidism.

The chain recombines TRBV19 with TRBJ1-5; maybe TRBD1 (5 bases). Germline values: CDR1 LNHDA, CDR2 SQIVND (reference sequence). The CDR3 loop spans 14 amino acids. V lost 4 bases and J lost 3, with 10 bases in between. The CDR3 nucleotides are TGTGCCAGTAGTACTCTGGACAACAATCAGCCCCAGCATTTT. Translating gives CASSTLDNNQPQHF.

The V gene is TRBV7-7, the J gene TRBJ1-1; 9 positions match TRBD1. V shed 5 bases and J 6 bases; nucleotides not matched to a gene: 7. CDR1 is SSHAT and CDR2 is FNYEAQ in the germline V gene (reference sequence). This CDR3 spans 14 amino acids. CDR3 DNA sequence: TGTGCCAGCAGCGAGGGGACAGGGTTTCCTGAAGCTTTCTTT. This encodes CASSEGTGFPEAFF.

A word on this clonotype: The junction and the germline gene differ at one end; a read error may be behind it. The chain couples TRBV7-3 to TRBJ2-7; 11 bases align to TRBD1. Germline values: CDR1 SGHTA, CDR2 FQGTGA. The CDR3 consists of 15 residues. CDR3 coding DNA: TGTGCCAGCAGCGCTTCTGGACAGGGGGCCTACGAGCAGTGCTTC. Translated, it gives CASSASGQGAYEQCF.

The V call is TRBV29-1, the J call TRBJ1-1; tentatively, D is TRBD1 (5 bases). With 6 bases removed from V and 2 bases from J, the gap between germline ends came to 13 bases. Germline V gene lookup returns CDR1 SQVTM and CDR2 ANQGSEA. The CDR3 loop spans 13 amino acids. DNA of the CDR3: TGCAGCGTAGTCACGACAGTAAACACTGAAGCTTTCTTT. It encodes CSVVTTVNTEAFF.

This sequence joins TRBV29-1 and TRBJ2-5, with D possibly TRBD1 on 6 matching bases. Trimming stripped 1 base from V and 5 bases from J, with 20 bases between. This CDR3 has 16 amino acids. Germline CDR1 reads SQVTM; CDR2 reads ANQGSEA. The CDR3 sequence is CSVEGRVQGLHETQYF. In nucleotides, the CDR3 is TGCAGCGTTGAAGGTCGGGTTCAGGGGCTTCATGAGACCCAGTACTTC.

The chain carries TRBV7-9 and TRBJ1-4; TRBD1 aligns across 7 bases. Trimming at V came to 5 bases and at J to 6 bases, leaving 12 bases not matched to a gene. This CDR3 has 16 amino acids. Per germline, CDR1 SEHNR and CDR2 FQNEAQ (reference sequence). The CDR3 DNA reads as TGTGCCAGCAGCCAAGAGCCACAGGGGCAGGATGAAAAACTGTTTTTT. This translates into CASSQEPQGQDEKLFF.

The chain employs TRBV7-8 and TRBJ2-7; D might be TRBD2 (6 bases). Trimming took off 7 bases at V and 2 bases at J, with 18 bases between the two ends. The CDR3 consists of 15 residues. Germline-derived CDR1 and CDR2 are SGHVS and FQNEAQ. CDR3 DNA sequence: TGTGCCAGCAACGAGTTAGCGGAACTCACCTACGAGCAGTACTTC. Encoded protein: CASNELAELTYEQYF. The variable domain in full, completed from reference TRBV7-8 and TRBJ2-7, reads GAGVSQSPRYKVAKRGQDVALRCDPISGHVSLFWYQQALGQGPEFLTYFQNEAQLDKSGLPSDRFFAERPEGSVSTLKIQRTQQEDSAVYLCASNELAELTYEQYFGPGTRLTVT.

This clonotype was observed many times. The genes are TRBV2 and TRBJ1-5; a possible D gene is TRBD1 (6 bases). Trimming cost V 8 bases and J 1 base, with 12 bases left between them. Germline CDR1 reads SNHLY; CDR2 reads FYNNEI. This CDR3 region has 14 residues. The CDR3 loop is CASQQGHSNQPQHF. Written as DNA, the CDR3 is TGTGCCAGCCAGCAGGGACACAGCAATCAGCCCCAGCATTTT.

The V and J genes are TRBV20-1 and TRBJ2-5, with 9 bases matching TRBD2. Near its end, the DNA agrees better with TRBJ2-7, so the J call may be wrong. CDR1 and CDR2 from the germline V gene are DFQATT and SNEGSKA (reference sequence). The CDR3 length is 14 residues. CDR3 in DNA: TGCAGTGCTAGAGATCTAGCGGGAAAGTACGAGCAGTACTTC. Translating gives CSARDLAGKYEQYF.

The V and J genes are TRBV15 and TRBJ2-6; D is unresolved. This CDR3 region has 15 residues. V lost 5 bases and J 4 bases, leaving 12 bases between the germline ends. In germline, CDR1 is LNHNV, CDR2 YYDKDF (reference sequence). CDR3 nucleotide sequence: TGTGCCACCAGCCCGGATGGTTTAGGGGCCAACGTCCTGACTTTC. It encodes CATSPDGLGANVLTF.